The TCR beta chain under discussion was sequenced for a study of blood T cell repertoires in COVID-19. Turning to the study itself: Specimens from acute and convalescent COVID-19 originated in the United States, Italy and Spain.

Sequenced by immunoSEQ multiplex PCR; TCRdb stores in-frame clones only, minus some. This table has some 240,000 clones, around 88% appearing once. This clone was observed a single time. Trimming removed 3 bases from V and 3 bases from J; junction bases left unmatched: 6. CDR1 and CDR2 from the germline V gene are SGHVS and FQNEAQ. This CDR3 spans 15 amino acids. Participants' own reports of clinical history determined their cohort assignment. The sequenced material came from PBMCs or T cells enriched from blood (not recorded which). The source is a woman in her forties with acute COVID-19. This chain uses TRBV7-8 with TRBJ2-7, with TRBD1 identical over 9 bases. CDR3 in amino acids: CASSFPGQGLYEQYF. The CDR3 nucleotides read TGTGCCAGCAGCTTCCCGGGACAGGGACTCTACGAGCAGTACTTC.